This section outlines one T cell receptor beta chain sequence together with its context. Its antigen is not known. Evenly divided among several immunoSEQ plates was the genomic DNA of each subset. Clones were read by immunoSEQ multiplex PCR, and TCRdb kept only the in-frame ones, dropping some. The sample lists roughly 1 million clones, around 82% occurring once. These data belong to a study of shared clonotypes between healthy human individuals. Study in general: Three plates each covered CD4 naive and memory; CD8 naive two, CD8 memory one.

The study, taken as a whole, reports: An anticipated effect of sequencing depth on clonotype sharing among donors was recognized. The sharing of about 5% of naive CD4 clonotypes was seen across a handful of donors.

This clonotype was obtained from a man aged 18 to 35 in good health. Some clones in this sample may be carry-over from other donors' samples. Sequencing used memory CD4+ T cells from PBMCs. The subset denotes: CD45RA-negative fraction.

CDR3: CASSYSKSTAHEKLFF. In nucleotides, the CDR3 is TGTGCCAGCAGTTACTCGAAATCAACAGCGCATGAAAAACTGTTTTTT. The chain joins TRBV6-5 to TRBJ1-4; D gene unclear. Germline V lookup: CDR1 MNHEY, CDR2 SVGAGI. The length of the CDR3 is 16 residues. V was trimmed by 0 bases and J by 6 bases, leaving 14 bases between them.